Listed below are T cell receptor beta chains from one sample, sequenced in a study of T-cell memory formation after mild COVID-19. TCRdb independently ran MiXCR on the 5' RACE reads; one entry per CDR3 protein. The sample has under 150,000 distinct CDR3 sequences; around a sixth are singletons. Sequenced sample: PBMCs or a T cell subset sorted from them (not recorded which). Every receptor here comes from an adult woman who had mild COVID-19 (a few samples of this study predate the infection). Cell type and time point are not known. Each CDR3 is given with its conserved first and last residue.

V gene	CDR3 protein
TRBV18	CASSPPKTGALYGYTF
TRBV7-3	CASSSSGLAGGLSYNEQFF
TRBV7-2	CASSFRGNAGTDTQYF
TRBV7-6	CASSQTVLYNEQFF
TRBV27	CASSWGHQAKNIQYF
TRBV23-1	CASSQGPGQGSQETQYF
TRBV18	CASSPLNRAETQYF
TRBV10-3	CAISVGNEQYF
TRBV24-1	CATSDSGIGSNEKLFF
TRBV7-9	CASSLLSVSTDTQYF
TRBV5-1	CASSTGLVTAYEQYF
TRBV30	CAWRRLDSYEQYF
TRBV7-9	CASSLATAGTYNEQFF